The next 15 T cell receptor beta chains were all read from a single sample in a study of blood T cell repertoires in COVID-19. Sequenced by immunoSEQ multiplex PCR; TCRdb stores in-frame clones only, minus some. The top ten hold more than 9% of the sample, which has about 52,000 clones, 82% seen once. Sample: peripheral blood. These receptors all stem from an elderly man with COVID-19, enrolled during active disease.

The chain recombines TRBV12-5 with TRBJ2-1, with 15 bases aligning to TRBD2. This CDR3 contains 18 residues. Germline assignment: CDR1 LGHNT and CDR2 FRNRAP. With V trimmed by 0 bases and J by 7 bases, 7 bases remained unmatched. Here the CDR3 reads CASGLVSFGLAGGNEQFF. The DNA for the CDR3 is TGTGCTAGTGGTTTGGTATCCTTCGGACTAGCGGGAGGGAATGAGCAGTTCTTC. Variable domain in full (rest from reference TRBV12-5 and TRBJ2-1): DARVTQTPRHKVTEMGQEVTMRCQPILGHNTVFWYRQTMMQGLELLAYFRNRAPLDDSGMPKDRFSAEMPDATLATLKIQPSEPRDSAVYFCASGLVSFGLAGGNEQFFGPGTRLTVL.

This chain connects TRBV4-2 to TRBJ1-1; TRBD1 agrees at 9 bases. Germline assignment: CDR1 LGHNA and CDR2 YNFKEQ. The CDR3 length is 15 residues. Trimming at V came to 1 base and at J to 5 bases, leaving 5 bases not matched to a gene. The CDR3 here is CASSQGDRVETEAFF. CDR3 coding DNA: TGTGCCAGCAGCCAAGGGGACAGGGTTGAAACTGAAGCTTTCTTT.

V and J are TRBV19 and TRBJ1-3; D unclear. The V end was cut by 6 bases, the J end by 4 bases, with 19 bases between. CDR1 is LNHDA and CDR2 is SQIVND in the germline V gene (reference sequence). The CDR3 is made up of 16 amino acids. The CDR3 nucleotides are TGTGCCAGTAGCCGCATACAGCTCCCGGGAGGAAACACCATATATTTT. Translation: CASSRIQLPGGNTIYF.

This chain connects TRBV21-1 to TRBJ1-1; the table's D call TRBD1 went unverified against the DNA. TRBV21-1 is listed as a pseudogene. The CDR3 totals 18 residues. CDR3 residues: CASSKNPVRGLRNTEAFF. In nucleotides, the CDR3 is TGTGCCAGCAGCAAAAACCCGGTTAGGGGGCTCAGGAACACTGAAGCTTTCTTT.

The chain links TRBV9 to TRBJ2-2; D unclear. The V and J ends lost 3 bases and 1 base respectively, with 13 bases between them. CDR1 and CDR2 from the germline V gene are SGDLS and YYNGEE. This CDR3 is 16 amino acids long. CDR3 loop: CASSAPKAENTGELFF. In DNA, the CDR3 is TGTGCCAGCAGCGCCCCAAAGGCGGAGAACACCGGGGAGCTGTTTTTT.

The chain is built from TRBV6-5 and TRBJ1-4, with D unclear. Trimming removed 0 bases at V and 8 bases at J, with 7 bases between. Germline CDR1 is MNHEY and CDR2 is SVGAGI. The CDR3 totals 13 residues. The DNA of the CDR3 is TGTGCCAGCAGTTACTCGGGCAGCGAAAAACTGTTTTTT. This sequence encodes CASSYSGSEKLFF.

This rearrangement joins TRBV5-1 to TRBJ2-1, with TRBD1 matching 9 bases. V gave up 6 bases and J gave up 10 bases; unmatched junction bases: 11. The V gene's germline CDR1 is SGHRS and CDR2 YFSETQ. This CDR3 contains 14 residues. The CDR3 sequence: CASMGQGRGTEQFF. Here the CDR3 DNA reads TGCGCCAGCATGGGACAGGGACGGGGTACAGAGCAGTTCTTC.

DNA for the CDR3: TGTGCCAGCAGCATGGACAGTTTGGCTTTCTTT. This gives the protein CASSMDSLAFF. The chain has TRBV7-9 and TRBJ1-1, with a weak D call TRBD1 (6 bases). Germline assignment: CDR1 SEHNR and CDR2 FQNEAQ (reference sequence). The length of the CDR3 is 11 residues. Trimming pared 5 bases from V and 11 bases from J, leaving 12 bases between.

This CDR3 is CASSLGDRSNQPQHF. The CDR3 nucleotides are TGTGCCAGCAGCTTAGGAGACAGATCCAATCAGCCCCAGCATTTT. J is TRBJ1-5 and V is TRBV7-2, with D possibly TRBD1 on 5 matching bases. V lost 1 base and J 3 bases, leaving 10 bases between the germline ends. The CDR3 length is 15 residues. Germline V gene data show CDR1 as SGHTA and CDR2 as FQGNSA.

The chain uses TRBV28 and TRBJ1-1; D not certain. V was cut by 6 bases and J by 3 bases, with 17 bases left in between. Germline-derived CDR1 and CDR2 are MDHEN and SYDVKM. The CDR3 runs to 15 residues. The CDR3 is CASREGVQLYTEAFF. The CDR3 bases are TGTGCCAGCAGAGAAGGTGTACAGCTTTACACTGAAGCTTTCTTT.

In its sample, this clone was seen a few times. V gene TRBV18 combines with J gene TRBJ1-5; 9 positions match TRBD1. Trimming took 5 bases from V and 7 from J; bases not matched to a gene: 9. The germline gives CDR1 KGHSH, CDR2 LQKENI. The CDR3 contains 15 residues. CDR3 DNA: TGTGCCAGCTCATCGGGACAGGGCTACGGGCAGCCCCAGCATTTT. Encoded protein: CASSSGQGYGQPQHF.

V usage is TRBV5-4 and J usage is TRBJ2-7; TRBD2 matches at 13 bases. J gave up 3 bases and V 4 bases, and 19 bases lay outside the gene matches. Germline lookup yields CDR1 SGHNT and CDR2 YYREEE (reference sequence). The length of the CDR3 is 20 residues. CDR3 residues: CASSPGLAGSGPSFYYEQYV. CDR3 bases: TGTGCCAGCAGCCCGGGACTAGCGGGATCGGGCCCCAGCTTCTACTACGAGCAGTACGTC.

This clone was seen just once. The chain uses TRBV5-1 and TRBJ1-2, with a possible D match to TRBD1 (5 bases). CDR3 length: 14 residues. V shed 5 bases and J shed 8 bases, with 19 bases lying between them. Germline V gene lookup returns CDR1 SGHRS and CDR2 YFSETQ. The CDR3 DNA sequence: TGCGCCAGCAGTTCAGGGTCCAACTCTGCGGGCTACACCTTC. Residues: CASSSGSNSAGYTF.

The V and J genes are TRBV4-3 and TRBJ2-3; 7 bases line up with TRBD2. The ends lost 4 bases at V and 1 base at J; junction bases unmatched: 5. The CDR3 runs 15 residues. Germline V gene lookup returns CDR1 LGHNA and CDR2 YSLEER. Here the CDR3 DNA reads TGCGCCAGCAGCCCTCTTCGGGAGGGCACAGATACGCAGTATTTT. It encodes CASSPLREGTDTQYF.

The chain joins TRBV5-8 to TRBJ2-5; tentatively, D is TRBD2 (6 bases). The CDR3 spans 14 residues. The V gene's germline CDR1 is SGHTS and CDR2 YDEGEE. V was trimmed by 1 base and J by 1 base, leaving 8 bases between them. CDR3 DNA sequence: TGTGCCAGCAGCTTGCGGGGGACCCAAGAGACCCAGTACTTC. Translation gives CASSLRGTQETQYF. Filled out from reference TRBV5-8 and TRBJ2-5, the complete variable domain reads EAGVTQSPTHLIKTRGQQATLRCSPISGHTSVYWYQQALGLGLQFLLWYDEGEERNRGNFPPRFSGRQFPNYSSELNVNALELEDSALYLCASSLRGTQETQYFGPGTRLLVL.